The 17 T cell receptor beta chains reported below all come from one sample, sequenced in a study of CD8 T cells in ankylosing spondylitis. TCRdb called the 5' RACE reads again in MiXCR, with one record for every CDR3 protein. The sample has around 250,000 distinct CDR3 sequences; around 10% are singletons. The sequencing input was blood, either unsorted or a sorted T cell fraction (not recorded which). Source of these receptors: a male donor with ankylosing spondylitis or in good health (not recorded which).

The sample holds many counts of this clonotype. The gene calls are TRBV5-5 and TRBJ2-7; TRBD1 matches 8 bases. The CDR3 extends over 15 amino acids. Trimming at V came to 3 bases and at J to 5 bases, leaving 10 bases not matched to a gene. CDR1 and CDR2 (germline): SGHKS, YYEKEE (reference sequence). The chain's CDR3 is CASSSRTGWMNEQYF. As DNA, the CDR3 is TGTGCCAGCAGCTCTAGGACAGGGTGGATGAACGAGCAGTACTTC.

This clonotype was detected ten times or more. The rearrangement uses TRBV10-1 and TRBJ1-5, with unresolved D. This CDR3 spans 16 amino acids. Trimming removed 3 bases at V and 0 bases at J, with 12 bases between. Germline values: CDR1 WNHNN, CDR2 SYGVQD (reference sequence). Written as DNA, the CDR3 is TGCGCCAGCAGTGAAAAACGGAGTTCTAGCAATCAGCCCCAGCATTTT. Translating it yields CASSEKRSSSNQPQHF.

This clonotype was observed once. A clone one base away is much larger, so this may be a read error. The V and J genes are TRBV5-1 and TRBJ2-1; perhaps TRBD1 as D (7 bases). CDR1 and CDR2 from the germline V gene are SGHRS and YFSETQ. There are 15 residues in the CDR3. V lost 3 bases, J lost 8 bases, and 18 bases lay in between. This CDR3 is CASSWRDSGFDEQFF. CDR3 coding DNA: TGCGCCAGCAGCTGGAGGGACAGTGGCTTCGATGAGCAGTTCTTC.

This clonotype turned up a few times. This sequence joins TRBV6-1 and TRBJ2-1, with 12 bases identical to TRBD2. With V trimmed by 6 bases and J by 6 bases, 6 bases remained unmatched. Germline-derived CDR1 and CDR2 are MNHNS and SASEGT. This CDR3 region has 15 residues. CDR3 protein: CASRGTSGPINEQFF. DNA for the CDR3: TGTGCCAGCAGAGGGACTAGCGGGCCAATCAATGAGCAGTTCTTC.

Many counts were recorded for this clonotype. The rearrangement links TRBV28 to TRBJ2-5, with D hard to call. Trimming took off 7 bases at V and 3 bases at J, with 12 bases between the two ends. The CDR3 spans 13 residues. CDR1 and CDR2 from the germline V gene are MDHEN and SYDVKM. The CDR3 here is CASIGIWEETQYF. The DNA for the CDR3 is TGTGCCAGCATAGGGATCTGGGAAGAGACCCAGTACTTC.

This clonotype has ten or more counts. CDR3 protein: CASSQDMTGGVYGYTF. The CDR3 nucleotides read TGTGCCAGCAGCCAAGATATGACAGGGGGCGTATATGGCTACACCTTC. The genes are TRBV3-1 and TRBJ1-2, with TRBD1 identical over 10 bases. V gave up 0 bases and J gave up 5 bases; unmatched junction bases: 6. In germline, CDR1 is LGHDT, CDR2 YNNKEL (reference sequence). The CDR3 extends over 16 amino acids.

There are many counts of this clonotype. The chain has TRBV5-1 and TRBJ2-5; D not resolved. The CDR3 spans 14 residues. V lost 0 bases, J lost 0 bases, and 6 bases lay in between. Germline CDR1 and CDR2: SGHRS and YFSETQ. CDR3 region: CASSLVSHQETQYF. In DNA form, the CDR3 reads TGCGCCAGCAGCTTGGTGAGCCACCAAGAGACCCAGTACTTC.

Concerning this clonotype itself: A much bigger clone sits one base away, suggesting this may be a read error. The J gene is TRBJ1-2, the V gene TRBV5-1, with unresolved D. The CDR3 runs to 13 residues. V shed 7 bases and J shed 4 bases, with 14 bases lying between them. Germline lookup yields CDR1 SGHRS and CDR2 YFSETQ. CDR3 nucleotide sequence: TGCGCCAGCGCCGCCGCGACACCCTATGGCTACACCTTC. The encoded protein is CASAAATPYGYTF.

This clonotype has at least ten counts. CDR3 amino acids: CASSLDGGGYNEQFF. The CDR3 coding sequence is TGCGCCAGCAGCTTGGATGGGGGGGGCTACAATGAGCAGTTCTTC. J is TRBJ2-1 and V is TRBV5-1; 7 bases map to TRBD2. Germline CDR1 reads SGHRS; CDR2 reads YFSETQ. The CDR3 has 15 amino acids. With 0 bases clipped from V and 3 bases from J, the junction kept 3 bases outside the gene matches. The complete variable domain, with remaining parts taken from reference TRBV5-1 and TRBJ2-1, reads KAGVTQTPRYLIKTRGQQVTLSCSPISGHRSVSWYQQTPGQGLQFLFEYFSETQRNKGNFPGRFSGRQFSNSRSEMNVSTLELGDSALYLCASSLDGGGYNEQFFGPGTRLTVL.

This clonotype was picked up many times. V is TRBV27 and J is TRBJ1-1, with D possibly TRBD1 on 6 matching bases. Germline V gene sequence: CDR1 MNHEY, CDR2 SMNVEV (reference sequence). V was cut by 7 bases and J by 11 bases, with 17 bases left in between. This CDR3 contains 12 residues. In DNA form, the CDR3 reads TGTGCCAGCATTCCAGGGGCGGTTAGGGCTTTCTTT. This encodes CASIPGAVRAFF.

At least ten counts were recorded for this clonotype. The rearrangement links TRBV7-9 to TRBJ2-1; D unresolved. Trimming removed 2 bases at V and 8 bases at J, with 7 bases between. This CDR3 is 12 amino acids long. Germline V gene lookup returns CDR1 SEHNR and CDR2 FQNEAQ (reference sequence). The CDR3: CASSLWEDEQFF. In DNA, the CDR3 is TGTGCCAGCAGCTTATGGGAAGATGAGCAGTTCTTC.

This clonotype has only a few counts. Relative to the germline gene, one junction end is altered; a read error may explain this. The chain employs TRBV2 and TRBJ2-2; 7 bases line up with TRBD1. This CDR3 spans 16 amino acids. Germline values: CDR1 SNHLY, CDR2 FYNNEI. CDR3 amino acids: CASSEIGTVNIGELFF. CDR3 bases: TGTGCCAGCAGTGAAATCGGGACAGTGAACATCGGGGAGCTGTTTTTT.

This clonotype has at least ten counts. This chain joins TRBV12-3 or TRBV12-4 and TRBJ2-5; no clear D gene. V lost 8 bases and J 4 bases, leaving 14 bases between the germline ends. The CDR3 sequence is 13 residues long. The CDR3 is CASSKRLGETQYF. CDR3 DNA: TGTGCCAGCTCAAAAAGACTGGGAGAGACCCAGTACTTC.

In its sample, this clonotype was seen many times. The chain employs TRBV20-1 and TRBJ2-7; TRBD1 matches at 10 bases. CDR3 length: 14 residues. The V segment lost 4 bases and the J segment 5 bases; nucleotides outside the gene matches: 8. Germline V CDR1 and CDR2: DFQATT, SNEGSKA (reference sequence). The CDR3, as DNA: TGCAGTGCTAAGTCCGACAGGGGGCTAAACGAGCAGTACTTC. Translation gives CSAKSDRGLNEQYF.

This rearrangement joins TRBV20-1 to TRBJ2-5, with D possibly matching TRBD2 (7 bases). V lost 5 bases, J lost 2 bases, and 24 bases lay in between. CDR1 is DFQATT and CDR2 is SNEGSKA in the germline V gene (reference sequence). The CDR3 spans 17 residues. CDR3 protein: CSAWGPGPGGDQETQYF. CDR3 coding DNA: TGCAGTGCTTGGGGCCCCGGTCCGGGGGGCGATCAAGAGACCCAGTACTTC.

This clonotype was seen at least ten times. Written as DNA, the CDR3 is TGCAGTGCTAGAGCCACCGAGATCCAAGAGACCCAGTACTTC. As protein: CSARATEIQETQYF. The chain is built from TRBV20-1 and TRBJ2-5; D unresolved. The CDR3 extends over 14 amino acids. Germline CDR1 reads DFQATT; CDR2 reads SNEGSKA (reference sequence). Trimming left V 1 base short and J 1 base short, with 10 bases between.

This clonotype has at least ten counts. This chain connects TRBV5-1 to TRBJ1-1; a weak D match, TRBD1 (6 bases). There are 13 residues in the CDR3. V shed 2 bases and J shed 6 bases, with 11 bases lying between them. Germline CDR1 and CDR2: SGHRS and YFSETQ. DNA for the CDR3: TGCGCCAGCAGCTTAACAGGGAGCGCTGAAGCTTTCTTT. Protein: CASSLTGSAEAFF.